A selection of T cell receptor beta chains follows, all from one sample in a study of identical twins. TCRdb processed the 5' RACE reads anew with MiXCR; each CDR3 protein has one entry. The sample yields some 250,000 distinct CDR3 sequences, 6.5% seen once. The same data also went into a second study, on T cells expressing NK-cell markers.

The sample comprised CD8+ T cells sorted from blood. These receptors all stem from a woman aged 18 to 35 in good health. Each CDR3 is given with its conserved first and last residue. The order of the fields is V gene, J gene, D gene, clone size, CDR3 protein, CDR3 DNA. A D gene is named only where the DNA matches it firmly. Rows may omit the clone size; those that give it use once, few, many or a size class.

v_gene: TRBV7-9
j_gene: TRBJ2-1
d_gene: .
abundance: .
CDR3aa: CASSSLSSEQFF
CDR3nt: TGTGCCAGCAGCTCCCTAAGCTCAGAGCAGTTCTTC

v_gene: TRBV5-4
j_gene: TRBJ1-2
d_gene: .
abundance: .
CDR3aa: CASSLDGDGYTF
CDR3nt: TGTGCCAGCAGCTTGGATGGGGATGGCTACACCTTC

v_gene: TRBV6-5
j_gene: TRBJ2-7
d_gene: .
abundance: few
CDR3aa: CASSYSTGRSYEQYF
CDR3nt: TGTGCCAGCAGTTACTCCACAGGGCGCTCCTACGAGCAGTACTTC

v_gene: TRBV7-9
j_gene: TRBJ1-1
d_gene: .
abundance: many
CDR3aa: CASSLAYRGTEAFF
CDR3nt: TGTGCCAGCAGCTTAGCGTACCGGGGGACTGAAGCTTTCTTT

v_gene: TRBV20-1
j_gene: TRBJ2-5
d_gene: TRBD2
abundance: once
CDR3aa: CSAPGLPRGARQETQYF
CDR3nt: TGCAGTGCTCCCGGCTTGCCGCGGGGGGCTCGGCAAGAGACCCAGTACTTC

v_gene: TRBV29-1
j_gene: TRBJ2-5
d_gene: TRBD1
abundance: many
CDR3aa: CSVDQGQGAEETQYF
CDR3nt: TGCAGCGTTGACCAGGGACAGGGGGCAGAAGAGACCCAGTACTTC

v_gene: TRBV27
j_gene: TRBJ2-1
d_gene: TRBD2
abundance: .
CDR3aa: CASSPFRGDDEQFF
CDR3nt: TGTGCCAGCAGTCCCTTCCGGGGGGACGATGAGCAGTTCTTC

v_gene: TRBV7-9
j_gene: TRBJ2-7
d_gene: TRBD2
abundance: .
CDR3aa: CAGEAGVSNEQYF
CDR3nt: TGTGCGGGGGAGGCGGGAGTCTCCAACGAGCAGTACTTC

v_gene: TRBV12-3/TRBV12-4
j_gene: TRBJ2-2
d_gene: .
abundance: many
CDR3aa: CASSPLPVLNTGELFF
CDR3nt: TGTGCCAGCAGTCCCCTTCCCGTGTTGAACACCGGGGAGCTGTTTTTT

v_gene: TRBV29-1
j_gene: TRBJ2-1
d_gene: .
abundance: many
CDR3aa: CSVEAVDRPTNEQFF
CDR3nt: TGCAGCGTTGAAGCAGTAGACAGGCCGACCAATGAGCAGTTCTTC

v_gene: TRBV10-3
j_gene: TRBJ1-1
d_gene: .
abundance: .
CDR3aa: CAISESRGTEAFF
CDR3nt: TGTGCCATCAGTGAGTCGAGGGGGACTGAAGCTTTCTTT

v_gene: TRBV5-1
j_gene: TRBJ1-2
d_gene: .
abundance: .
CDR3aa: CASTGGTGYTF
CDR3nt: TGCGCCAGTACCGGAGGGACTGGCTACACCTTC

v_gene: TRBV11-2
j_gene: TRBJ2-3
d_gene: .
abundance: .
CDR3aa: CTSSTGRGTDTQYF
CDR3nt: TGTACCAGCAGCACAGGGAGAGGTACAGATACGCAGTATTTT

v_gene: TRBV11-3
j_gene: TRBJ2-5
d_gene: .
abundance: .
CDR3aa: CASSLPRETQYF
CDR3nt: TGTGCCAGCAGCCTCCCTCGGGAGACCCAGTACTTC

v_gene: TRBV29-1
j_gene: TRBJ2-3
d_gene: .
abundance: many
CDR3aa: CSGARVGDTQYF
CDR3nt: TGCAGCGGTGCAAGGGTTGGAGATACGCAGTATTTT

v_gene: TRBV30
j_gene: TRBJ2-1
d_gene: .
abundance: many
CDR3aa: CAWSGPTEQFF
CDR3nt: TGTGCCTGGAGTGGACCCACCGAGCAGTTCTTC

v_gene: TRBV12-3/TRBV12-4
j_gene: TRBJ2-7
d_gene: .
abundance: many
CDR3aa: CASSLDRYEQYF
CDR3nt: TGTGCCAGCAGTTTAGACCGCTACGAGCAGTACTTC

v_gene: TRBV14
j_gene: TRBJ2-3
d_gene: TRBD2
abundance: few
CDR3aa: CASSQGGTSGYTQYF
CDR3nt: TGTGCCAGCAGCCAAGGCGGGACTAGCGGTTATACGCAGTATTTT

v_gene: TRBV7-8
j_gene: TRBJ2-1
d_gene: TRBD2
abundance: .
CDR3aa: CASSLARASGRYYNEQFF
CDR3nt: TGTGCCAGCAGCTTAGCGCGGGCTAGCGGGAGGTACTACAATGAGCAGTTCTTC

v_gene: TRBV7-2
j_gene: TRBJ2-3
d_gene: .
abundance: few
CDR3aa: CASSLSLGTDTQYF
CDR3nt: TGTGCCAGCAGCTTATCACTGGGCACAGATACGCAGTATTTT

v_gene: TRBV9
j_gene: TRBJ1-5
d_gene: .
abundance: .
CDR3aa: CASSVGTLGNQPQHF
CDR3nt: TGTGCCAGCAGCGTGGGGACACTGGGCAATCAGCCCCAGCATTTT

v_gene: TRBV6-2/TRBV6-3
j_gene: TRBJ1-1
d_gene: .
abundance: .
CDR3aa: CASYRAGEAFF
CDR3nt: TGTGCCAGCTACAGGGCGGGTGAAGCTTTCTTT

v_gene: TRBV2
j_gene: TRBJ2-7
d_gene: .
abundance: .
CDR3aa: CASLYRDGEQYF
CDR3nt: TGTGCCAGCTTATACAGGGATGGCGAGCAGTACTTC

v_gene: TRBV5-8
j_gene: TRBJ2-6
d_gene: TRBD1
abundance: .
CDR3aa: CASSSRDRASGANVLTF
CDR3nt: TGTGCCAGCAGCTCCCGGGACAGGGCGTCTGGGGCCAACGTCCTGACTTTC

v_gene: TRBV6-1
j_gene: TRBJ2-2
d_gene: .
abundance: many
CDR3aa: CASRGGFPGELFF
CDR3nt: TGTGCCAGCAGGGGTGGTTTTCCCGGGGAGCTGTTTTTT

v_gene: TRBV7-3
j_gene: TRBJ2-7
d_gene: .
abundance: .
CDR3aa: CASSLVSDSNYEQYF
CDR3nt: TGTGCCAGCAGCTTAGTCTCGGACAGTAACTACGAGCAGTACTTC

v_gene: TRBV27
j_gene: TRBJ2-7
d_gene: .
abundance: many
CDR3aa: CASSAQGRYEQYF
CDR3nt: TGTGCCAGCAGTGCGCAGGGTCGGTACGAGCAGTACTTC

v_gene: TRBV7-9
j_gene: TRBJ2-1
d_gene: TRBD2
abundance: few
CDR3aa: CASTDILAGEGNEQFF
CDR3nt: TGTGCCAGCACCGATATCTTAGCGGGAGAAGGCAATGAGCAGTTCTTC

v_gene: TRBV6-5
j_gene: TRBJ1-2
d_gene: .
abundance: .
CDR3aa: CASSYGGARGYTF
CDR3nt: TGTGCCAGCAGTTACGGGGGGGCACGTGGCTACACCTTC

v_gene: TRBV20-1
j_gene: TRBJ2-7
d_gene: .
abundance: once
CDR3aa: CSARVEFSHEQYF
CDR3nt: TGCAGTGCTAGAGTTGAATTCTCACACGAGCAGTACTTC

v_gene: TRBV3-1
j_gene: TRBJ1-4
d_gene: .
abundance: many
CDR3aa: CASSPAGEKLFF
CDR3nt: TGTGCCAGCAGCCCCGCGGGTGAAAAACTGTTTTTT

v_gene: TRBV3-1
j_gene: TRBJ2-1
d_gene: TRBD2
abundance: .
CDR3aa: CASSYLSGRPQVSSYNEQFF
CDR3nt: TGTGCCAGCAGCTACCTTAGCGGGAGACCTCAAGTTAGCTCCTACAATGAGCAGTTCTTC

v_gene: TRBV3-1
j_gene: TRBJ1-1
d_gene: .
abundance: few
CDR3aa: CASSQEAVGTNTEAFF
CDR3nt: TGTGCCAGCAGCCAAGAAGCCGTTGGTACGAACACTGAAGCTTTCTTT

v_gene: TRBV10-2
j_gene: TRBJ2-1
d_gene: TRBD2
abundance: few
CDR3aa: CASRPLAGGFDEQFF
CDR3nt: TGCGCCAGCCGGCCCCTAGCGGGGGGTTTCGATGAGCAGTTCTTC

v_gene: TRBV19
j_gene: TRBJ2-7
d_gene: TRBD1
abundance: few
CDR3aa: CASSPDRDYEQYF
CDR3nt: TGTGCCAGTAGCCCCGACAGGGACTACGAGCAGTACTTC

v_gene: TRBV10-2
j_gene: TRBJ1-4
d_gene: .
abundance: many
CDR3aa: CASSAALATNEKLFF
CDR3nt: TGCGCCAGCAGTGCGGCCCTTGCAACTAATGAAAAACTGTTTTTT

v_gene: TRBV10-1
j_gene: TRBJ2-2
d_gene: .
abundance: few
CDR3aa: CASSSRREGTGELFF
CDR3nt: TGCGCCAGCAGTAGCCGCAGGGAAGGGACCGGGGAGCTGTTTTTT

v_gene: TRBV27
j_gene: TRBJ2-1
d_gene: TRBD2
abundance: .
CDR3aa: CASSSREGHVNEQFF
CDR3nt: TGTGCCAGCAGTTCGAGGGAGGGCCATGTGAATGAGCAGTTCTTC

v_gene: TRBV6-5
j_gene: TRBJ2-7
d_gene: .
abundance: .
CDR3aa: CASSFGQKRYEQYF
CDR3nt: TGTGCCAGCAGTTTTGGACAGAAACGATACGAGCAGTACTTC

v_gene: TRBV21-1
j_gene: TRBJ2-4
d_gene: .
abundance: few
CDR3aa: CASSKEGQGAEGIQYF
CDR3nt: TGTGCCAGCAGCAAAGAAGGACAGGGAGCCGAAGGCATTCAGTACTTC